A selection of T cell receptor beta chains follows, all from one sample in a study of shared clonotypes between healthy human individuals. The method was immunoSEQ multiplex PCR; TCRdb's version includes in-frame clones alone and lacks a portion of them. The sample shows around 720,000 clones, around four fifths of them seen only once. Sequencing used memory CD4+ T cells sorted from blood. The source is a woman in her twenties or thirties in good health. The conserved cysteine and the conserved F or W are not part of the CDR3 here.

TRBJ1-2 | TRBV5-6 | 13 | ASSLGADWIYGYT
TRBJ2-1 | TRBV19 | 12 | ASSSPGRVTEQF
TRBJ1-3 | TRBV5-1 | 13 | ASRTGQPSGNTIY
TRBJ1-5 | TRBV6-1 | 13 | ASREQGAVDQPQH
TRBJ1-2 | TRBV27 | 10 | ASRDRVYGYT
TRBJ2-2 | TRBV29-1 | 12 | SVVAGTYTGELF
TRBJ2-2 | TRBV29-1 | 12 | SVGRTGNTGELF
TRBJ2-1 | TRBV11-3 | 11 | ASSLVPSNEQF
TRBJ2-3 | TRBV7-8 | 16 | ASSLDRGGLVSPDTQY
TRBJ2-7 | TRBV2 | 13 | ASKFEVPTTYEQY